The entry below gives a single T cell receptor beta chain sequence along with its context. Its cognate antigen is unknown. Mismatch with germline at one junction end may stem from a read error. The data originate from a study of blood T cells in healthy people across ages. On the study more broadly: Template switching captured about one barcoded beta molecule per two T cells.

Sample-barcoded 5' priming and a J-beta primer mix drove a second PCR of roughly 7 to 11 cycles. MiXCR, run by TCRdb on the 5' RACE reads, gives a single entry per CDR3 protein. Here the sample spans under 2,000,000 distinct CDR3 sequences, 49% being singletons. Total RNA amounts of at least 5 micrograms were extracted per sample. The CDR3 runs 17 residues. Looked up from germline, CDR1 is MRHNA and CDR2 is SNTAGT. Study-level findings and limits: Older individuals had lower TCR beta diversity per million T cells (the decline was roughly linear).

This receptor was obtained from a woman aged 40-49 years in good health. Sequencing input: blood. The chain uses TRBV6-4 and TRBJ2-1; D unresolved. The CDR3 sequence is CASSGSPLPRSHNEQFF. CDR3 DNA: TGTGCCAGCAGTGGATCCCCCTTACCCCGCTCCCACAATGAGCAGTTCTTC.